The 21 T cell receptor beta chains below all came from one sample that was sequenced in a study of read filtering for tumor transcriptome and immune sequencing. The library was built from about 400 ng RNA with molecular barcoded adaptors for alpha/delta and beta/gamma chains. MiXCR was run by TCRdb on the reads, yielding one entry per CDR3 protein. The profile shows approximately 23,000 distinct CDR3 sequences, 20% to 25% of them singletons. Sequencing input: a population of CD138-negative cells sorted from bone marrow. These receptors came from a donor aged 40 or over with multiple myeloma.

In regard to this clonotype: A much larger clonotype is one base distant, so this may be a read error. The chain links TRBV5-6 to TRBJ2-2, with TRBD1 matching 9 bases. The CDR3 extends over 15 amino acids. Germline V gene sequence: CDR1 SGHDT, CDR2 YYEEEE. CDR3 sequence (DNA): TGTGCCGGAGGGACAGGGAGCGCTAATACCGGGGAGCTGTCTTTT. Translation gives CAGGTGSANTGELSF.

The table lists this clonotype with a count of one. V gene TRBV19 combines with J gene TRBJ2-5, with D possibly called TRBD1 or TRBD2 (6 bases each). Germline assignment: CDR1 LNHDA and CDR2 SQIVND (reference sequence). V was shortened by 4 bases and J by 1 base, with 7 bases between the two germline ends. CDR3 length: 13 residues. The CDR3 protein is CASSRGAQETQYF. The CDR3 nucleotides read TGTGCCAGTAGTAGGGGGGCCCAAGAGACCCAGTACTTC.

The table lists this clonotype with many counts. The rearrangement uses TRBV7-2 and TRBJ2-7; D remains unclear. The CDR3 totals 13 residues. Trimming removed 5 bases from V and 6 bases from J, with 14 bases in between. Germline CDR1 reads SGHTA; CDR2 reads FQGNSA. The CDR3 sequence is CASSPRVMGEQYF. The CDR3, as DNA: TGTGCCAGCAGCCCCCGTGTCATGGGCGAGCAGTACTTC.

This clonotype was recorded at least ten times. CDR3: CASSLVGSRETQYF. CDR3 bases: TGTGCCAGCAGTTTGGTGGGGTCCCGAGAGACCCAGTACTTC. This chain uses TRBV28 with TRBJ2-5; no reliable D call. The CDR3 covers 14 residues. Deletions cut 3 bases from V and 4 bases from J, with 12 bases between. Looked up from germline, CDR1 is MDHEN and CDR2 is SYDVKM. Complete variable domain (other parts from reference TRBV28 and TRBJ2-5): DVKVTQSSRYLVKRTGEKVFLECVQDMDHENMFWYRQDPGLGLRLIYFSYDVKMKEKGDIPEGYSVSREKKERFSLILESASTNQTSMYLCASSLVGSRETQYFGPGTRLLVL.

The sample holds many counts of this clonotype. V is TRBV7-6 and J is TRBJ2-1; 10 positions match TRBD2. The trim removed 5 bases at V and 6 bases at J, leaving 7 bases unmatched. Germline loops: CDR1 SGHVS, CDR2 FNYEAQ. CDR3 length: 15 residues. DNA of the CDR3: TGTGCCAGCAGCGCCTACTGGACTAGCGGCAATGAGCAGTTCTTC. Its translation: CASSAYWTSGNEQFF.

At least ten counts were recorded for this clonotype. The rearrangement links TRBV7-9 to TRBJ2-5; 9 positions agree with TRBD2. The CDR3 loop spans 16 amino acids. The germline V gene encodes CDR1 SEHNR and CDR2 FQNEAQ (reference sequence). V shed 2 bases and J 4 bases; nucleotides not matched to a gene: 8. In DNA, the CDR3 is TGTGCCAGCAGCTTAAGACTAGCGGTTGTTCCAGAGACCCAGTACTTC. It is translated as CASSLRLAVVPETQYF.

This clonotype occurred many times. The chain employs TRBV11-2 and TRBJ1-1, with TRBD1 matching 8 bases. The CDR3 totals 14 residues. J lost 4 bases, V lost 4 bases, and 5 bases had no gene match. Germline assignment: CDR1 SGHAT and CDR2 FQNNGV. The CDR3: CASSSSGGGTEAFF. The DNA for the CDR3 is TGTGCCAGCAGCTCTTCAGGGGGCGGCACTGAAGCTTTCTTT.

This clonotype was counted at least ten times. The chain has TRBV6-4 and TRBJ2-3, with D possibly being TRBD2 (6 bases). The CDR3 length is 16 residues. V shed 2 bases and J shed 0 bases, with 12 bases lying between them. Germline loops: CDR1 MRHNA, CDR2 SNTAGT. The CDR3: CASSDAAGQSTDTQYF. The CDR3 nucleotides are TGTGCCAGCAGTGACGCGGCGGGGCAAAGCACAGATACGCAGTATTTT.

The chain combines TRBV5-6 with TRBJ2-4, with 8 nucleotides matching TRBD1. This CDR3 region has 18 residues. Trimming at V came to 6 bases and at J to 4 bases, leaving 18 bases not matched to a gene. Germline values: CDR1 SGHDT, CDR2 YYEEEE. CDR3 sequence (DNA): TGTGCCAGCACCGCAGGGGGCATGGGGATCATGGGGAAAAACATTCAGTACTTC. Translating gives CASTAGGMGIMGKNIQYF.

Turning to this clonotype: This could be a read error, since a much larger clone is one nucleotide away. Given the absence of the conserved phenylalanine or tryptophan at the CDR3 end, a read error is likely. This chain connects TRBV29-1 to TRBJ1-1; TRBD1 matches 7 bases. The CDR3 spans 13 residues. The ends lost 6 bases at V and 1 base at J; junction bases unmatched: 5. Germline V lookup: CDR1 SQVTM, CDR2 ANQGSEA. The CDR3 DNA is TGCAGCGTAGGTAGGGGGCAGAACACTGAAGCTTTCTCT. It yields the protein CSVGRGQNTEAFS.

This clonotype came up many times. V gene TRBV5-1 combines with J gene TRBJ2-1, with TRBD2 as a possible D gene (6 bases). Trimming shortened V by 3 bases and J by 5 bases, and 12 bases separated the two germline ends. Germline V gene data show CDR1 as SGHRS and CDR2 as YFSETQ. This CDR3 contains 14 residues. This CDR3 is CASSSGGLNNEQFF. The CDR3 DNA reads TGCGCCAGCAGCTCCGGGGGACTCAACAATGAGCAGTTCTTC.

This clonotype turned up a few times. The CDR3 loop is CSAPGTLREQFF. CDR3 coding DNA: TGCAGTGCTCCAGGGACTTTGCGTGAGCAGTTCTTC. This rearrangement joins TRBV20-1 to TRBJ2-1; weak D call: TRBD2 (6 bases). With 5 bases removed from V and 9 bases from J, the gap between germline ends came to 14 bases. Germline V gene data show CDR1 as DFQATT and CDR2 as SNEGSKA (reference sequence). The CDR3 runs 12 residues.

This clonotype occurred many times. This chain links TRBV7-2 with TRBJ1-1; D uncertain. Germline CDR1 is SGHTA and CDR2 is FQGNSA. With 5 bases removed from V and 3 bases from J, the gap between germline ends came to 16 bases. CDR3 size: 15 residues. CDR3 in DNA: TGTGCCAGCAGCCCCGTGCGGACGTCCTACACTGAAGCTTTCTTT. Residues: CASSPVRTSYTEAFF.

Comments on this clonotype: A single base separates this from a much larger clone, so it may be a read error. This chain uses TRBV7-9 with TRBJ2-7, with D uncertain. The CDR3 runs to 12 residues. Germline V gene lookup returns CDR1 SEHNR and CDR2 FQNEAQ (reference sequence). V lost 1 base to trimming and J lost 6 bases, with 7 bases between them. DNA of the CDR3: TGTGCCAGCAGCTTAGTCAGCCTCGAGCAGTACTTC. Encoded protein: CASSLVSLEQYF.

Sample share makes this clonotype medium-sized. The chain recombines TRBV7-2 with TRBJ2-1; no definite D call. This CDR3 is 11 amino acids long. V gave up 5 bases and J gave up 11 bases, with 10 bases separating them. CDR1 is SGHTA and CDR2 is FQGNSA in the germline V gene. The CDR3, as DNA: TGTGCCAGCAGCGAAAGGGTAAAGCAGTTCTTC. It codes for CASSERVKQFF.

This clonotype was found a few times. A much larger clone is a single base away; this may be a read error. This chain uses TRBV29-1 with TRBJ2-7; D may be TRBD1 (5 bases). The CDR3 consists of 12 residues. Germline lookup yields CDR1 SQVTM and CDR2 ANQGSEA. Written as DNA, the CDR3 is TGCAGCGTTGTCAGGGATTCTTTCGAGCAGCACTTC. It codes for CSVVRDSFEQHF.

The chain carries TRBV7-3 and TRBJ2-1; TRBD1 aligns across 7 bases. The ends lost 6 bases at V and 8 bases at J; junction bases unmatched: 13. The CDR3 is made up of 15 amino acids. Germline V lookup: CDR1 SGHTA, CDR2 FQGTGA. The CDR3 is CASSPATGSHHEQFF. CDR3 nucleotides: TGTGCCAGCAGTCCCGCGACAGGGTCGCATCATGAGCAGTTCTTC.

As concerns this clonotype: Likely a read error: the CDR3 ends without its conserved phenylalanine or tryptophan. It is unclear where the CDR3 begins or ends on the DNA, so no DNA is shown, and the CDR3 is as TCRdb lists it. J is TRBJ2-1 and V is TRBV6-2 or TRBV6-3. From its first to its last residue, the CDR3 has 15 amino acids. CDR1 and CDR2 from the germline V gene are MNHEY and SVGEGT. The CDR3 spells CASSYGASSYNEQLL.

This clonotype was seen repeatedly, ten times or more. The chain recombines TRBV2 with TRBJ1-1, with D perhaps TRBD1 (6 bases). This CDR3 has 16 amino acids. The germline V gene encodes CDR1 SNHLY and CDR2 FYNNEI. V shed 6 bases and J shed 0 bases, with 17 bases lying between them. In nucleotides, the CDR3 is TGTGCCAGCAGGACAGGCTTGCCCATCATGAACACTGAAGCTTTCTTT. This gives the protein CASRTGLPIMNTEAFF. The full variable domain, with the rest looked up from reference TRBV2 and TRBJ1-1, is EPEVTQTPSHQVTQMGQEVILRCVPISNHLYFYWYRQILGQKVEFLVSFYNNEISEKSEIFDDQFSVERPDGSNFTLKIRSTKLEDSAMYFCASRTGLPIMNTEAFFGQGTRLTVV.

For this clonotype: This CDR3 is missing its conserved last phenylalanine or tryptophan, likely due to a read error. The J gene is TRBJ2-1, the V gene TRBV10-2; TRBD2 matches at 11 bases. J lost 3 bases, V lost 6 bases, and 4 bases had no gene match. This CDR3 comprises 15 residues. Germline-derived CDR1 and CDR2 are WSHSY and SAAADI. CDR3 sequence: CASRIGTSGYNEQFS. DNA for the CDR3: TGCGCCAGCAGAATCGGGACTAGCGGCTACAATGAGCAGTTCTCC.

In this sample, this clonotype turned up many times. V is TRBV7-2 and J is TRBJ2-7, with D perhaps being TRBD1 or TRBD2 (7 bases each). This CDR3 is built from 12 residues. Trimming took off 5 bases at V and 7 bases at J, with 12 bases between the two ends. Germline V gene sequence: CDR1 SGHTA, CDR2 FQGNSA. The CDR3 sequence: CASSAGGEEQYF. CDR3 nucleotides: TGTGCCAGCAGCGCAGGGGGGGAAGAGCAGTACTTC.